Listed below are T cell receptor beta chains from one sample, sequenced in a study of T-cell memory formation after mild COVID-19. From the 5' RACE reads, TCRdb called clonotypes with MiXCR, one entry per CDR3 protein. The table shows approximately 190,000 distinct CDR3 sequences, with about 18% occurring only once. The sequencing sample was made of PBMCs or a T cell subset sorted from them (not recorded which). The receptors originated from an adult woman who had mild COVID-19 (a few samples of this study predate the infection). Cell type and time point are not known. Both conserved end residues are part of each CDR3. The order of the fields is clone size, D gene, J gene, V gene, CDR3 DNA, CDR3 protein. D genes are given only for firm matches. The listing skips clone size in some rows; elsewhere it reads once, few, many or a size class.

clone size: .; D gene: .; J gene: TRBJ1-5; V gene: TRBV7-2; CDR3 DNA: TGTGCCAGCAGCTTAGCCGCGGGGCAGGGTCAGCCCCAGCATTTT; CDR3 protein: CASSLAAGQGQPQHF
clone size: few; D gene: .; J gene: TRBJ1-2; V gene: TRBV7-2; CDR3 DNA: TGTGCCAGCAGCTTAGCCAGAGACAGGAACTATGGCTACACCTTC; CDR3 protein: CASSLARDRNYGYTF
clone size: .; D gene: .; J gene: TRBJ2-3; V gene: TRBV20-1; CDR3 DNA: TGCAGTGCCCGCGAAGGGTACACAGATACGCAGTATTTT; CDR3 protein: CSAREGYTDTQYF
clone size: .; D gene: TRBD1; J gene: TRBJ1-2; V gene: TRBV6-1; CDR3 DNA: TGTGCCAGCAGCGCCTGGACAGGGGTATTTTCTAACTATGGCTACACCTTC; CDR3 protein: CASSAWTGVFSNYGYTF
clone size: .; D gene: .; J gene: TRBJ2-7; V gene: TRBV14; CDR3 DNA: TGTGCCAGCAGCCAAGACAGGGTGGGCGAGCAGTACTTC; CDR3 protein: CASSQDRVGEQYF
clone size: few; D gene: .; J gene: TRBJ2-5; V gene: TRBV6-5; CDR3 DNA: TGTGCCAGCAGTTACTCGAAGGCGGGGTTAGGAGAGACCCAGTACTTC; CDR3 protein: CASSYSKAGLGETQYF
clone size: .; D gene: .; J gene: TRBJ1-1; V gene: TRBV10-3; CDR3 DNA: TGTGCCATCAGTGACCTGGGGAGGGGGAACACTGAAGCTTTCTTT; CDR3 protein: CAISDLGRGNTEAFF
clone size: .; D gene: .; J gene: TRBJ2-3; V gene: TRBV6-2/TRBV6-3; CDR3 DNA: TGTGCCAGCAGCGGCACCACAGATACGCAGTATTTT; CDR3 protein: CASSGTTDTQYF
clone size: few; D gene: .; J gene: TRBJ2-1; V gene: TRBV5-6; CDR3 DNA: TGTGCCAGCAGCTTGGAATACAATGAGCAGTTCTTC; CDR3 protein: CASSLEYNEQFF
clone size: few; D gene: .; J gene: TRBJ2-6; V gene: TRBV23-1; CDR3 DNA: TGCGCCAGCAGTCCCAAGAAGCCCTACACGCGGGACGGAGTACGCTCTGGGGCCAACGTCCTGACTTTC; CDR3 protein: CASSPKKPYTRDGVRSGANVLTF
clone size: few; D gene: TRBD1; J gene: TRBJ1-1; V gene: TRBV5-1; CDR3 DNA: TGCGCCAGCAGCTCCGGGACAGGACCGATGAACACTGAAGCTTTCTTT; CDR3 protein: CASSSGTGPMNTEAFF
clone size: .; D gene: .; J gene: TRBJ2-3; V gene: TRBV2; CDR3 DNA: TGTGCCAGCAGGCACCGGGCTTTCACAGATACGCAGTATTTT; CDR3 protein: CASRHRAFTDTQYF
clone size: .; D gene: TRBD1; J gene: TRBJ1-1; V gene: TRBV6-5; CDR3 DNA: TGTGCCAGCAGACCCCGACGGGACAGGGGGCGGAACACTGAAGCTTTCTTT; CDR3 protein: CASRPRRDRGRNTEAFF
clone size: many; D gene: .; J gene: TRBJ2-3; V gene: TRBV10-3; CDR3 DNA: TGTGCCATCAGTGTTCAGGGAAGCACAGATACGCAGTATTTT; CDR3 protein: CAISVQGSTDTQYF
clone size: few; D gene: .; J gene: TRBJ2-5; V gene: TRBV4-3; CDR3 DNA: TGCGCCAGCAGCCAAGAGGGGGTTGGGGGGTTCGAGACCCAGTACTTC; CDR3 protein: CASSQEGVGGFETQYF
clone size: few; D gene: .; J gene: TRBJ2-7; V gene: TRBV3-1; CDR3 DNA: TGTGCCAGCAGCCCATGGCGGGATGGAACCTACGAGCAGTACTTC; CDR3 protein: CASSPWRDGTYEQYF
clone size: few; D gene: TRBD1; J gene: TRBJ2-6; V gene: TRBV19; CDR3 DNA: TGTGCCAGTTCCCGAGACAGGGTTAACTCTGGGGCCAACGTCCTGACTTTC; CDR3 protein: CASSRDRVNSGANVLTF
clone size: few; D gene: TRBD1; J gene: TRBJ1-1; V gene: TRBV5-1; CDR3 DNA: TGCGCCAGCAGCCTTAGACAGGGGGCAAACACTGAAGCTTTCTTT; CDR3 protein: CASSLRQGANTEAFF